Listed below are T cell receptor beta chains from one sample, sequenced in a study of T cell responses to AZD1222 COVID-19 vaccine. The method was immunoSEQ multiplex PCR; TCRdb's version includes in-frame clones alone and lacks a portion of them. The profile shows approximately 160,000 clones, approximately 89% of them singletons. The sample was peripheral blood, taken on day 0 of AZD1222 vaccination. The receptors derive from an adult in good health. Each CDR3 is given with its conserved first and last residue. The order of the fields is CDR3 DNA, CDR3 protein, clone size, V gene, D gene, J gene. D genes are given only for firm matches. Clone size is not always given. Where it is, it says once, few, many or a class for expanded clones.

DNA: TGTGCCAGCAGCGTAGGGAGGGCGGGGGTCTCCTACAATGAGCAGTTCTTC; CDR3: CASSVGRAGVSYNEQFF; size: NA; V: TRBV9; D: TRBD2; J: TRBJ2-1
DNA: TGTGCCAGCAGCCACGGGAATAGCAATCAGCCCCAGCATTTT; CDR3: CASSHGNSNQPQHF; size: NA; V: TRBV3-1/TRBV3-2; D: NA; J: TRBJ1-5
DNA: TGCAGCGTTGTAGGGGGCGAAAACACTGAAGCTTTCTTT; CDR3: CSVVGGENTEAFF; size: NA; V: TRBV29-1; D: TRBD1; J: TRBJ1-1
DNA: TGTGCCAGTAGTCTCCGGGACCGCCGCTCTGGGGCCAACGTCCTGACTTTC; CDR3: CASSLRDRRSGANVLTF; size: many; V: TRBV19; D: NA; J: TRBJ2-6
DNA: TGTGCCAGCAGCGACAGGGCCTATGGCTACACCTTC; CDR3: CASSDRAYGYTF; size: NA; V: TRBV7-9; D: TRBD1; J: TRBJ1-2
DNA: TGTGCCAGCAGCTCGGGACAGAAGAATGAAAAACTGTTTTTT; CDR3: CASSSGQKNEKLFF; size: NA; V: TRBV11-2; D: TRBD1; J: TRBJ1-4
DNA: TGTGCCAGCAGCCCCCGGACAGGAAATAATGAAAAACTGTTTTTT; CDR3: CASSPRTGNNEKLFF; size: NA; V: TRBV9; D: TRBD1; J: TRBJ1-4
DNA: TGTGCCAGCTCCCGAAAGGACTATTATTCTGCAACTAATGAAAAACTGTTTTTT; CDR3: CASSRKDYYSATNEKLFF; size: few; V: TRBV28; D: NA; J: TRBJ1-4
DNA: TGTGCCAGCAGACCGACTAGCGGGTCCGCTGAGCAGTTCTTC; CDR3: CASRPTSGSAEQFF; size: NA; V: TRBV2; D: TRBD2; J: TRBJ2-1
DNA: TGTGCCAGCAGCTTGGGGGGGAGGGGCTCCTACAATGAGCAGTTCTTC; CDR3: CASSLGGRGSYNEQFF; size: NA; V: TRBV5-4; D: TRBD2; J: TRBJ2-1
DNA: TGTGCCAGCAGCGAGGGGGCGAGGGAGACCCAGTACTTC; CDR3: CASSEGARETQYF; size: few; V: TRBV9; D: TRBD1; J: TRBJ2-5
DNA: TGTGCCAGCAGCCCTGCCGGGACAGTAAATTCACCCCTCCACTTT; CDR3: CASSPAGTVNSPLHF; size: NA; V: TRBV27; D: TRBD1; J: TRBJ1-6
DNA: TGTGCCAGCAGCTTAGGCACCACCTACGAGCAGTACTTC; CDR3: CASSLGTTYEQYF; size: NA; V: TRBV11-3; D: NA; J: TRBJ2-7
DNA: TGTGCCAGCAGTGAAGCGGGAGGGTGGAATGAGCAGTTCTTC; CDR3: CASSEAGGWNEQFF; size: NA; V: TRBV6-1; D: TRBD2; J: TRBJ2-1
DNA: TGTGCCAGCAGCCCCCAGGTAGCGCGGGTCGGGGAGCTGTTTTTT; CDR3: CASSPQVARVGELFF; size: NA; V: TRBV11-2; D: NA; J: TRBJ2-2
DNA: TGTGCCAGCAGTTTATATGCCCGTGATGAAGCTTTCTTT; CDR3: CASSLYARDEAFF; size: NA; V: TRBV27; D: NA; J: TRBJ1-1
DNA: TGTGCCAGCAGCAGCATCTATAGACAGGGAGGGGAAAAACTGTTTTTT; CDR3: CASSSIYRQGGEKLFF; size: NA; V: TRBV11-2; D: TRBD1; J: TRBJ1-4
DNA: TGTGCCAGCAGTGAAGCGGGTAAGAACACTGAAGCTTTCTTT; CDR3: CASSEAGKNTEAFF; size: NA; V: TRBV6-1; D: NA; J: TRBJ1-1
DNA: TGTGCCAGCAGTTTATCCCCGACGGTGGACTATGGCTACACCTTC; CDR3: CASSLSPTVDYGYTF; size: NA; V: TRBV28; D: NA; J: TRBJ1-2
DNA: TGTGCCAGCAGCTCCCCAGGGGGGGAATACTTC; CDR3: CASSSPGGEYF; size: NA; V: TRBV6-5; D: NA; J: TRBJ2-5
DNA: TGTGCCACCTCACCCAGGGGGAGGGATGGGCCTGAAGCTTTCTTT; CDR3: CATSPRGRDGPEAFF; size: NA; V: TRBV28; D: TRBD1; J: TRBJ1-1
DNA: TGTGCCAGCAGTTTCGGAAGCAATCAGCCCCAGCATTTT; CDR3: CASSFGSNQPQHF; size: NA; V: TRBV12-3/TRBV12-4; D: NA; J: TRBJ1-5
DNA: TGTGCCAGCAGTGAACGACTCTCCGAGCAGTTCTTC; CDR3: CASSERLSEQFF; size: NA; V: TRBV2; D: NA; J: TRBJ2-1
DNA: TGCAGCGTTTTGGCCGAAACTAGCAATCAGCCCCAGCATTTT; CDR3: CSVLAETSNQPQHF; size: NA; V: TRBV29-1; D: NA; J: TRBJ1-5
DNA: TGTGCCAGCAGTCCTAGGGGGTACGATGGCTATGGCTACACCTTC; CDR3: CASSPRGYDGYGYTF; size: once; V: TRBV27; D: NA; J: TRBJ1-2
DNA: TGTGCCAGCAGCCTTAGACTAGCGGGAGTAAATGAGCAGTTCTTC; CDR3: CASSLRLAGVNEQFF; size: once; V: TRBV3-1/TRBV3-2; D: TRBD2; J: TRBJ2-1
DNA: TGTGCCAGCAGCCAAGGAGTTAGGAGTTCCGATGAGCAGTTCTTC; CDR3: CASSQGVRSSDEQFF; size: NA; V: TRBV3-1/TRBV3-2; D: NA; J: TRBJ2-1
DNA: TGTGCCAGCAGTTCTCTTACCTTCACCGGGGAGCTGTTTTTT; CDR3: CASSSLTFTGELFF; size: NA; V: TRBV28; D: NA; J: TRBJ2-2
DNA: TGTGCCAGCAGCCTTAGCGGTGCGAACACCGGGGAGCTGTTTTTT; CDR3: CASSLSGANTGELFF; size: NA; V: TRBV9; D: NA; J: TRBJ2-2